The 27 T cell receptor beta chains below were found in one sample sequenced in a study of memory CD4+ T cells and cytomegalovirus serostatus. Measured with immunoSEQ multiplex PCR; TCRdb has only the in-frame clones, and not every one. The repertoire holds roughly 56,000 clones, roughly 82% seen once, with 0.4% in the top ten. Single viable CD3+CD4+CD8-CD45RO+ cells were sorted as the memory CD4+ T cells. Sequencing input: memory CD4+ T cells from blood. Source of these receptors: an adult in good health and CMV-seronegative.

The V call is TRBV5-4, the J call TRBJ2-1, with D unclear. CDR3 length: 12 residues. Germline V gives CDR1 SGHNT, CDR2 YYREEE (reference sequence). The V gene lost 0 bases and the J gene lost 5 bases, with 3 bases spanning the gap. For the CDR3, the DNA is TGTGCCAGCAGCTTGGAAGACAATGAGCAGTTCTTC. Translated: CASSLEDNEQFF.

The rearrangement joins TRBV5-6 to TRBJ1-1, with D possibly being TRBD1 (5 bases). Trimming took 0 bases from V and 0 from J, leaving 9 bases between them. Germline CDR1 and CDR2: SGHDT and YYEEEE. The CDR3 has 15 amino acids. CDR3 protein: CASSLVGGMNTEAFF. The CDR3 DNA follows: TGTGCCAGCAGCTTGGTCGGGGGAATGAACACTGAAGCTTTCTTT.

This clone came up once. The genes are TRBV2 and TRBJ1-5, with no clear D. Between the trimmed V and J ends, which lost 5 bases and 2 bases, there was a span of 19 bases. CDR3 length equals 17 residues. Germline CDR1 and CDR2: SNHLY and FYNNEI. CDR3 coding DNA: TGTGCCAGCAGTACTGGAAGGGAGGGTTCGGGCAATCAGCCCCAGCATTTT. This codes for CASSTGREGSGNQPQHF.

The genes are TRBV27 and TRBJ2-6; a weak D match, TRBD1 (6 bases). V was trimmed by 5 bases and J by 3 bases, leaving 17 bases between them. The CDR3 covers 17 residues. Germline CDR1 and CDR2: MNHEY and SMNVEV (reference sequence). The CDR3 sequence is CASSRPTGSVGANVLTF. The CDR3 DNA reads TGTGCCAGCAGTCGCCCCACAGGGTCCGTTGGGGCCAACGTCCTGACTTTC.

This chain links TRBV11-3 with TRBJ2-7; D gene uncertain. Trimming took 3 bases from V and 5 from J, leaving 14 bases between them. The CDR3 covers 14 residues. The germline CDR1 and CDR2 sequences are SGHNT and YENEEA. The CDR3 DNA follows: TGTGCCAGCAGCTTTTCGTCAGCTACCAACGAGCAGTACTTC. Protein: CASSFSSATNEQYF.

The chain employs TRBV7-3 and TRBJ2-7, with D perhaps assigned TRBD1 or TRBD2 (6 bases each). V was cut by 1 base and J by 6 bases, with 13 bases left in between. The germline V gene has CDR1 SGHTA and CDR2 FQGTGA. The CDR3 totals 14 residues. CDR3: CASSLNPGASEQYF. In DNA form, the CDR3 reads TGTGCCAGCAGCTTAAACCCGGGGGCAAGCGAGCAGTACTTC.

This chain connects TRBV28 to TRBJ1-5; 8 bases line up with TRBD1. V shed 3 bases and J 5 bases; nucleotides not matched to a gene: 9. Per germline, CDR1 MDHEN and CDR2 SYDVKM. The CDR3 runs 16 residues. As DNA, the CDR3 is TGTGCCAGCAGTTTTCCGACGCCAGGGGGCCATCAGCCCCAGCATTTT. Amino acids: CASSFPTPGGHQPQHF.

This clone was seen more than once but under ten times. This sequence joins TRBV10-3 and TRBJ1-6, with unresolved D. The V end was cut by 5 bases, the J end by 7 bases, with 12 bases between. From germline, CDR1 is ENHRY and CDR2 SYGVKD. The CDR3 is 14 residues long. In nucleotides, the CDR3 is TGTGCCATCAGTAGAGGCCAAGAGAATTCACCCCTCCACTTT. Translation: CAISRGQENSPLHF.

The chain uses TRBV7-2 and TRBJ1-2; D gene uncertain. CDR1 is SGHTA and CDR2 is FQGNSA in the germline V gene. V was pared by 6 bases and J by 8 bases, with 13 bases between. The CDR3 contains 12 residues. The CDR3 here is CASSTLRAGYTF. DNA for the CDR3: TGTGCCAGCAGTACTCTCAGAGCGGGCTACACCTTC.

This chain joins TRBV7-2 and TRBJ1-2; a weak D match, TRBD1 (5 bases). CDR3 length: 15 amino acids. Deletions cut 5 bases from V and 5 bases from J, with 18 bases between. CDR1 SGHTA and CDR2 FQGNSA come from the germline V gene. The CDR3 DNA reads TGTGCCAGCAGCCTACTCTGGACAACTATTTATGGCTACACCTTC. The encoded protein is CASSLLWTTIYGYTF.

V is TRBV19 and J is TRBJ1-4; tentative D call: TRBD1 (5 bases). This CDR3 comprises 15 residues. Germline CDR1 reads LNHDA; CDR2 reads SQIVND (reference sequence). The V end lost 5 bases, the J end lost 2 bases, and 12 bases lay between the germline ends. The CDR3 here is CASSGPGMTNEKLFF. The DNA for the CDR3 is TGTGCCAGTAGTGGCCCAGGGATGACTAATGAAAAACTGTTTTTT.

The chain combines TRBV4-3 with TRBJ2-1; D might be TRBD2 (5 bases). The CDR3 runs 17 residues. Germline loops: CDR1 LGHNA, CDR2 YSLEER. Trimming removed 0 bases at V and 7 bases at J, with 19 bases between. The CDR3: CASSQELVRSGYNEQFF. CDR3 coding DNA: TGCGCCAGCAGCCAAGAACTGGTCAGGTCGGGGTATAATGAGCAGTTCTTC.

The chain is built from TRBV18 and TRBJ1-1; D is unresolved. V was trimmed by 6 bases and J by 3 bases, leaving 8 bases between them. This CDR3 has 12 residues. In germline, CDR1 is KGHSH, CDR2 LQKENI. CDR3 in amino acids: CASSPRDTEAFF. Written as DNA, the CDR3 is TGTGCCAGCTCCCCCCGGGACACTGAAGCTTTCTTT.

The gene calls are TRBV27 and TRBJ1-5; TRBD1 matches at 7 bases. With V trimmed by 5 bases and J by 7 bases, 8 bases remained unmatched. CDR1 is MNHEY, CDR2 SMNVEV, per germline (reference sequence). The CDR3 spans 14 residues. CDR3 sequence: CASSLGQERQPQHF. CDR3 coding DNA: TGTGCCAGCAGTCTCGGACAGGAACGGCAGCCCCAGCATTTT.

In its sample, this clone was seen a few times. V is TRBV5-1 and J is TRBJ1-4; the D is unclear. V lost 0 bases and J 2 bases, leaving 11 bases between the germline ends. CDR1 is SGHRS, CDR2 YFSETQ, per germline. The CDR3 covers 16 residues. This CDR3 reads CASSLGLIGTNEKLFF. For the CDR3, the DNA is TGCGCCAGCAGCTTGGGACTCATTGGGACTAATGAAAAACTGTTTTTT.

The chain employs TRBV19 and TRBJ1-2; D might be TRBD1 (5 bases). CDR1 and CDR2 (germline): LNHDA, SQIVND (reference sequence). This CDR3 has 14 residues. The V end lost 4 bases, the J end lost 4 bases, and 13 bases lay between the germline ends. The CDR3 coding sequence is TGTGCCAGTAGTACCCCCCCGGGGGTCTATGGCTACACCTTC. Amino acid sequence: CASSTPPGVYGYTF.

The chain carries TRBV7-4 and TRBJ2-7; D may be TRBD1 (6 bases). The length of the CDR3 is 11 residues. Germline CDR1 SGHVT, CDR2 SQSDAQ. V lost 9 bases to trimming and J lost 5 bases, with 11 bases between them. In DNA, the CDR3 is TGTGCCAGGACACAGGGCCACGAGCAGTACTTC. Amino acids: CARTQGHEQYF.

The chain uses TRBV11-1 and TRBJ2-7; no definite D call. CDR1 is SGHAT, CDR2 FQDESV, per germline (reference sequence). This CDR3 has 14 residues. Deletions cut 4 bases from V and 0 bases from J, with 10 bases between. The CDR3, as DNA: TGTGCCAGCAGCTCCCCGGGCAGCTCCTACGAGCAGTACTTC. This codes for CASSSPGSSYEQYF.

The chain carries TRBV28 and TRBJ1-5; 9 nucleotides agree with TRBD1. CDR3 length: 15 residues. V was clipped by 6 bases and J by 6 bases; unmatched bases: 9. From germline, CDR1 is MDHEN and CDR2 SYDVKM. CDR3 bases: TGTGCCAGCAGCCCTACCACAGGGGGCGGTCAGCCCCAGCATTTT. Amino acids: CASSPTTGGGQPQHF.

CDR3 sequence reads: CASSPGRGANYGYTF. The CDR3 bases are TGTGCCAGCAGCCCAGGCAGGGGCGCTAACTATGGCTACACCTTC. The chain is built from TRBV7-2 and TRBJ1-2; D might be TRBD1 (6 bases). CDR1 SGHTA and CDR2 FQGNSA come from the germline V gene. The V end was cut by 5 bases, the J end by 0 bases, with 13 bases between. The CDR3 spans 15 residues.

This clone has a single count. The V and J genes are TRBV28 and TRBJ2-7; TRBD2 aligns across 10 bases. Germline V gives CDR1 MDHEN, CDR2 SYDVKM. The CDR3 consists of 15 residues. The trim removed 6 bases at V and 2 bases at J, leaving 7 bases unmatched. CDR3 region: CASRPSSGGTYEQYF. CDR3 bases: TGTGCCAGCAGACCCAGTAGCGGGGGGACCTACGAGCAGTACTTC.

The V gene is TRBV2, the J gene TRBJ2-7; perhaps D is TRBD1 or TRBD2 (5 bases each). V lost 1 base, J lost 4 bases, and 17 bases lay in between. CDR1 is SNHLY and CDR2 is FYNNEI in the germline V gene. This CDR3 is built from 16 residues. CDR3: CASSEVTGTRGYEQYF. As DNA, the CDR3 is TGTGCCAGCAGTGAAGTGACGGGGACCCGAGGGTACGAGCAGTACTTC.

The CDR3 region is CASSQDQGGDYEQYF. CDR3 nucleotides: TGCGCCAGCAGCCAAGACCAGGGGGGTGACTACGAGCAGTACTTC. The chain combines TRBV4-3 with TRBJ2-7, with D maybe TRBD1 (7 bases). CDR1 LGHNA and CDR2 YSLEER come from the germline V gene. The CDR3 length is 15 residues. The ends were cut back, 0 bases at V and 3 bases at J, with 12 bases in the middle.

The J gene is TRBJ2-1, the V gene TRBV7-2; the match to TRBD1 covers 8 bases. The germline gives CDR1 SGHTA, CDR2 FQGNSA. V trimming: 4 bases; J trimming: 4 bases; junction bases outside the gene matches: 6. The CDR3 is 15 amino acids. In nucleotides, the CDR3 is TGTGCCAGCAGCTACGACAGGGGTTCGTACAATGAGCAGTTCTTC. Translation: CASSYDRGSYNEQFF.

This clone was observed a handful of times. The gene calls are TRBV11-1 and TRBJ2-5; 8 nucleotides line up with TRBD1. The trim removed 5 bases at V and 5 bases at J, leaving 7 bases unmatched. Germline-derived CDR1 and CDR2 are SGHAT and FQDESV (reference sequence). The CDR3 totals 14 residues. CDR3 sequence: CASSKRTGLETQYF. The CDR3 DNA sequence: TGTGCCAGCAGCAAGAGGACAGGGCTCGAGACCCAGTACTTC.

The rearrangement joins TRBV13 to TRBJ2-5, with 12 bases identical to TRBD2. The germline V gene has CDR1 PRHDT and CDR2 FYEKMQ (reference sequence). V dropped 4 bases and J dropped 5; count of bases not matched to a gene: 8. The CDR3 length is 16 residues. The CDR3 loop is CASSSRLAGVKETQYF. Here the CDR3 DNA reads TGTGCCAGCAGCTCGCGACTAGCGGGGGTGAAGGAGACCCAGTACTTC.

The V gene is TRBV19, the J gene TRBJ1-3; the D gene is possibly TRBD1 (5 bases). Germline V lookup: CDR1 LNHDA, CDR2 SQIVND (reference sequence). The CDR3 extends over 15 amino acids. Trimming cost V 5 bases and J 4 bases, with 15 bases left between them. This CDR3 is CASSPGLLLGNTIYF. For the CDR3, the DNA is TGTGCCAGTAGTCCGGGACTTCTCTTGGGAAACACCATATATTTT.